The 20 T cell receptor beta chains presented below share a single source sample, sequenced in a study of T cells in Graves' hyperthyroidism and ophthalmopathy. Amplification of TCR beta CDR3 regions was performed using RNA transcripts as template. The HTBI primer set was used in a first-round RT-PCR of the TCR CDR3. MiXCR, applied by TCRdb to the multiplex PCR reads, yields one record per CDR3 protein. The sample holds 300,000 to 450,000 distinct CDR3 sequences, under 15% seen once. The specimen was blood. Receptors originate from a woman in her 30s with Graves' hyperthyroidism.

This clonotype was recorded at least ten times. V is TRBV28 and J is TRBJ1-2, with a tentative D call TRBD1 (6 bases). V lost 1 base and J 4 bases, leaving 10 bases between the germline ends. The CDR3 extends over 14 amino acids. Per germline, CDR1 MDHEN and CDR2 SYDVKM. CDR3 region: CASSLSGTTYGYTF. In nucleotides, the CDR3 is TGTGCCAGCAGTTTATCGGGGACAACCTATGGCTACACCTTC.

This rearrangement joins TRBV7-9 to TRBJ2-1, with 11 nucleotides matching TRBD1. V lost 5 bases, J lost 9 bases, and 9 bases stayed unmatched. This CDR3 contains 15 residues. CDR1 is SEHNR and CDR2 is FQNEAQ in the germline V gene (reference sequence). The CDR3 DNA is TGTGCCAGCAGCGCCGGGACAGGGGGTTCGTTTGAGCAGTTCTTC. Protein sequence: CASSAGTGGSFEQFF. Supplemented by reference TRBV7-9 and TRBJ2-1, the full variable domain reads DTGVSQNPRHKITKRGQNVTFRCDPISEHNRLYWYRQTLGQGPEFLTYFQNEAQLEKSRLLSDRFSAERPKGSFSTLEIQRTEQGDSAMYLCASSAGTGGSFEQFFGPGTRLTVL.

The gene calls are TRBV3-1 and TRBJ1-2; D possibly corresponds to TRBD1 (6 bases). Germline values: CDR1 LGHDT, CDR2 YNNKEL (reference sequence). Trimming stripped 6 bases from V and 1 base from J, with 24 bases between. The CDR3 is 18 residues long. CDR3 amino acids: CASRGAGAPLGFNYGYTF. The CDR3 DNA reads as TGTGCCAGCAGGGGGGCGGGGGCCCCACTCGGGTTTAACTATGGCTACACCTTC.

This clonotype occurred many times. The chain couples TRBV28 to TRBJ2-3; weak D call: TRBD2 (5 bases). The V end lost 4 bases, the J end lost 5 bases, and 19 bases lay between the germline ends. The CDR3 extends over 16 amino acids. Germline CDR1 reads MDHEN; CDR2 reads SYDVKM. As DNA, the CDR3 is TGTGCCAGCAGTTCGTACCGGGCCGATGAGGGAGATACGCAGTATTTT. This translates into CASSSYRADEGDTQYF.

This clonotype was observed at least ten times. The chain recombines TRBV3-1 with TRBJ1-1; D is ambiguous. Germline V CDR1 and CDR2: LGHDT, YNNKEL (reference sequence). The CDR3 consists of 13 residues. V lost 2 bases to trimming and J lost 1 base, with 5 bases between them. The DNA of the CDR3 is TGTGCCAGCAGCCAATCGTGGAACACTGAAGCTTTCTTT. Its translation is CASSQSWNTEAFF.

This clonotype was observed at least ten times. The V gene is TRBV28, the J gene TRBJ2-3; 8 bases map to TRBD2. The CDR3 length is 17 residues. Per germline, CDR1 MDHEN and CDR2 SYDVKM. The ends lost 8 bases at V and 3 bases at J; junction bases unmatched: 16. CDR3 sequence reads: CASHAVPGGGRTDTQYF. In DNA, the CDR3 is TGTGCCAGCCATGCCGTCCCCGGGGGGGGGAGAACAGATACGCAGTATTTT.

This clonotype was observed a few times. V is TRBV7-6 and J is TRBJ2-7; 8 bases match TRBD1. J was trimmed by 2 bases and V by 5 bases; bases with no gene match: 17. The CDR3 totals 18 residues. Germline CDR1 reads SGHVS; CDR2 reads FNYEAQ. CDR3 loop: CASSPRGSVQGATYEQYF. The DNA of the CDR3 is TGTGCCAGCAGCCCTAGAGGGTCAGTGCAGGGGGCTACCTACGAGCAGTACTTC.

This clonotype has at least ten counts. This chain joins TRBV7-9 and TRBJ1-4; D uncertain. Germline CDR1 SEHNR, CDR2 FQNEAQ (reference sequence). The CDR3 runs to 15 residues. Trimming shortened V by 0 bases and J by 6 bases, and 11 bases separated the two germline ends. This chain's CDR3 is CASSLAFGLDEKLFF. Written as DNA, the CDR3 is TGTGCCAGCAGCTTAGCGTTTGGGTTAGATGAAAAACTGTTTTTT.

This clonotype showed up many times. CDR3 loop: CASSLDAGELFF. CDR3 in DNA: TGTGCCAGCAGCTTAGACGCCGGGGAGCTGTTTTTT. The chain links TRBV7-2 to TRBJ2-2; D is uncertain. Per the germline V gene, CDR1 is SGHTA and CDR2 is FQGNSA. This CDR3 has 12 residues. V was clipped by 1 base and J by 6 bases, with 3 bases between them.

The gene calls are TRBV25-1 and TRBJ2-1; 8 nucleotides line up with TRBD1. Per the germline V gene, CDR1 is MGHDK and CDR2 is SYGVNS. The CDR3 is made up of 15 amino acids. The trim removed 3 bases at V and 3 bases at J, leaving 4 bases unmatched. CDR3 protein: CASSDDRGHYNEQFF. CDR3 DNA sequence: TGTGCCAGCAGTGATGACAGGGGACACTACAATGAGCAGTTCTTC.

The CDR3 nucleotides read TGTGCCAGCAGCTTAGGGACGGGAAACACCATATATTTT. It translates to CASSLGTGNTIYF. V usage is TRBV7-3 and J usage is TRBJ1-3; possibly TRBD1 for D (5 bases). Looked up from germline, CDR1 is SGHTA and CDR2 is FQGTGA. CDR3 length equals 13 residues. V was trimmed by 2 bases and J by 4 bases, leaving 6 bases between them.

V gene TRBV5-1 combines with J gene TRBJ1-6; no clear D gene. CDR1 is SGHRS, CDR2 YFSETQ, per germline. V was clipped by 2 bases and J by 8 bases, with 11 bases between them. The length of the CDR3 is 14 residues. The CDR3 coding sequence is TGCGCCAGCAGCTTAGTCGGCGGGGATTCACCCCTCCACTTT. Translation gives CASSLVGGDSPLHF.

The chain couples TRBV7-9 to TRBJ2-4, with 7 bases lining up with TRBD2. Germline V gene lookup returns CDR1 SEHNR and CDR2 FQNEAQ (reference sequence). With 5 bases clipped from V and 0 bases from J, the junction kept 10 bases outside the gene matches. This CDR3 region has 17 residues. In DNA form, the CDR3 reads TGTGCCAGCAGCATCTCAGGGAGGGATCTAGCCAAAAACATTCAGTACTTC. It encodes CASSISGRDLAKNIQYF.

This clonotype was detected a few times. V and J are TRBV10-3 and TRBJ2-1, with 11 bases fitting TRBD2. The CDR3 length is 18 residues. Germline lookup yields CDR1 ENHRY and CDR2 SYGVKD. With V trimmed by 8 bases and J by 0 bases, 12 bases remained unmatched. CDR3 DNA sequence: TGTGCCATCGCTAAGAGGCTAGCGGGAGGTCTCTCCTACAATGAGCAGTTCTTC. Its translation is CAIAKRLAGGLSYNEQFF.

This clonotype came up many times. In DNA form, the CDR3 reads TGTGCCAGCAGCTTAGGAGGGTTCGTGGGGGTGAGTGAGCAGTTCTTC. Translating gives CASSLGGFVGVSEQFF. J is TRBJ2-1 and V is TRBV7-7; D tentatively reads TRBD1 or TRBD2 (5 bases each). The CDR3 runs to 16 residues. Trimming cost V 1 base and J 9 bases, with 19 bases left between them. Per the germline V gene, CDR1 is SSHAT and CDR2 is FNYEAQ (reference sequence).

V gene TRBV11-2 combines with J gene TRBJ2-7; 8 bases fit TRBD1. The J segment lost 3 bases and the V segment lost 6 bases, leaving 16 bases of the junction unmatched. The length of the CDR3 is 17 residues. Germline CDR1 and CDR2: SGHAT and FQNNGV. DNA for the CDR3: TGTGCCAGCAGTCCAGTAGCCGGGACAGGATCCATCTACGAGCAGTACTTC. Protein sequence: CASSPVAGTGSIYEQYF.

Ten or more counts support this clonotype. The J gene is TRBJ1-1, the V gene TRBV27; maybe TRBD1 (6 bases). The V gene's germline CDR1 is MNHEY and CDR2 SMNVEV (reference sequence). This CDR3 is 17 amino acids long. The V end lost 5 bases, the J end lost 4 bases, and 23 bases lay between the germline ends. CDR3 in DNA: TGTGCCAGCAGTCTAGGGACAATCGGGCTTAAGACCACTGAAGCTTTCTTT. Its protein is CASSLGTIGLKTTEAFF.

This clonotype occurred many times. V gene TRBV4-1 combines with J gene TRBJ1-3; D is perhaps TRBD1 (5 bases). The V gene lost 5 bases and the J gene lost 0 bases, with 11 bases spanning the gap. The CDR3 contains 15 residues. The germline CDR1 and CDR2 sequences are MGHRA and YSYEKL. The CDR3 reads CASSAGVNSGNTIYF. CDR3 coding DNA: TGCGCCAGCAGCGCGGGGGTGAACTCTGGAAACACCATATATTTT.

The V and J genes are TRBV19 and TRBJ2-7, with D tentatively TRBD2 (5 bases). From germline, CDR1 is LNHDA and CDR2 SQIVND (reference sequence). V lost 5 bases to trimming and J lost 0 bases, with 11 bases between them. This CDR3 is 14 amino acids long. CDR3 sequence (DNA): TGTGCCAGTAGTCCGGAAGGGAGCTCCTACGAGCAGTACTTC. Its protein product is CASSPEGSSYEQYF.

A word on this clonotype: A single base separates this from a much larger clone, so it may be a read error. The genes are TRBV24-1 and TRBJ2-5, with D tentatively TRBD1 (5 bases). The germline V gene has CDR1 KGHDR and CDR2 SFDVKD. The CDR3 has 12 residues. Trimming took off 9 bases at V and 2 bases at J, with 9 bases between the two ends. For the CDR3, the DNA is TGTGCCACCGGCAGGGATCAAGAGACCCAGTACTTC. This codes for CATGRDQETQYF.